The 23 T cell receptor beta chains given below trace back to one sample, sequenced in a study of Tregs in tolerant kidney transplant recipients. The repertoire was sequenced with immunoSEQ multiplex PCR; TCRdb's copy has only in-frame clones and lacks some. Of around 98,000 clones listed, 80% to 95% are singletons. This specimen consisted of CD4+ T cells from blood, obtained before the transplant. These receptors originate from a human donor who received a combined kidney and bone marrow transplant.

The chain carries TRBV9 and TRBJ1-2; D gene ambiguous. V dropped 0 bases and J dropped 13 bases, with 16 bases sitting between them. Germline lookup yields CDR1 SGDLS and CDR2 YYNGEE. The CDR3 is 13 residues long. The chain's CDR3 is CASSVVVRGQPTF. The CDR3 DNA reads TGTGCCAGCAGCGTAGTAGTTCGTGGGCAACCCACCTTC.

This chain uses TRBV5-4 with TRBJ2-7; 12 nucleotides align to TRBD2. The CDR3 runs to 16 residues. J was trimmed by 5 bases and V by 0 bases; bases with no gene match: 6. CDR1 is SGHNT, CDR2 YYREEE, per germline (reference sequence). The CDR3 here is CASSLDLAGGVDEQYF. CDR3 nucleotides: TGTGCCAGCAGCTTGGACCTAGCGGGAGGGGTTGACGAGCAGTACTTC.

In nucleotides, the CDR3 is TGTGCCAGCGACGTCGGGAGTTTGGCAGATACGCAGTATTTT. This encodes CASDVGSLADTQYF. The chain recombines TRBV7-2 with TRBJ2-3; a weak D match, TRBD2 (6 bases). The V end lost 8 bases, the J end lost 4 bases, and 16 bases lay between the germline ends. This CDR3 has 14 residues. Germline loops: CDR1 SGHTA, CDR2 FQGNSA.

The CDR3 loop is CASSPTGQETQYF. Here the CDR3 DNA reads TGTGCCAGCAGCCCCACCGGGCAAGAGACCCAGTACTTC. V gene TRBV2 combines with J gene TRBJ2-5; D is unclear. The CDR3 sequence is 13 residues long. Looked up from germline, CDR1 is SNHLY and CDR2 is FYNNEI. V was trimmed by 6 bases and J by 2 bases, leaving 10 bases between them.

The gene calls are TRBV7-2 and TRBJ1-2, with D possibly TRBD1 on 6 matching bases. Germline V lookup: CDR1 SGHTA, CDR2 FQGNSA. Trimming took 6 bases from V and 3 from J, leaving 20 bases between them. This CDR3 has 16 residues. CDR3 nucleotides: TGTGCCAGCAGTAACAAACTAGGACAGACCTACTATGGCTACACCTTC. It encodes CASSNKLGQTYYGYTF. The whole variable domain, remainder taken from reference TRBV7-2 and TRBJ1-2, is GAGVSQSPSNKVTEKGKDVELRCDPISGHTALYWYRQSLGQGLEFLIYFQGNSAPDKSGLPSDRFSAERTGGSVSTLTIQRTQQEDSAVYLCASSNKLGQTYYGYTFGSGTRLTVV.

V gene TRBV15 combines with J gene TRBJ1-3; 9 bases line up with TRBD1. Per the germline V gene, CDR1 is LNHNV and CDR2 is YYDKDF (reference sequence). V shed 0 bases and J 4 bases; nucleotides not matched to a gene: 7. The CDR3 sequence is 17 residues long. CDR3 nucleotide sequence: TGTGCCACCAGCAGAGATCCAGGGACAGGGTACGGAAACACCATATATTTT. It yields the protein CATSRDPGTGYGNTIYF.

J is TRBJ2-2 and V is TRBV5-8; 7 nucleotides match TRBD1. V dropped 0 bases and J dropped 3; count of bases not matched to a gene: 2. The CDR3 has 15 residues. The V gene's germline CDR1 is SGHTS and CDR2 YDEGEE. The DNA for the CDR3 is TGTGCCAGCAGCTTGGCGGGACAGTACACCGGGGAGCTGTTTTTT. Encoded protein: CASSLAGQYTGELFF.

The chain carries TRBV7-9 and TRBJ2-1; D remains unclear. Looked up from germline, CDR1 is SEHNR and CDR2 is FQNEAQ (reference sequence). The CDR3 runs to 15 residues. Trimming shortened V by 0 bases and J by 4 bases, and 10 bases separated the two germline ends. CDR3 protein: CASSLAPRGYNEQFF. For the CDR3, the DNA is TGTGCCAGCAGCTTAGCCCCCAGAGGTTACAATGAGCAGTTCTTC.

This chain links TRBV19 with TRBJ2-7, with 9 nucleotides matching TRBD1. The CDR3 is 15 residues long. V lost 7 bases and J lost 3; bases outside the gene matches: 10. Germline CDR1 and CDR2: LNHDA and SQIVND (reference sequence). This chain's CDR3 is CASTTTGTGFYEQYF. Written as DNA, the CDR3 is TGTGCCAGTACCACTACCGGGACAGGGTTCTACGAGCAGTACTTC. The variable domain in full, completed from reference TRBV19 and TRBJ2-7, reads DGGITQSPKYLFRKEGQNVTLSCEQNLNHDAMYWYRQDPGQGLRLIYYSQIVNDFQKGDIAEGYSVSREKKESFPLTVTSAQKNPTAFYLCASTTTGTGFYEQYFGPGTRLTVT.

V gene TRBV9 combines with J gene TRBJ2-7, with a tentative D call TRBD1 (6 bases). V shed 2 bases and J shed 5 bases, with 17 bases lying between them. Germline V gives CDR1 SGDLS, CDR2 YYNGEE. The CDR3 sequence is 15 residues long. The CDR3 DNA sequence: TGTGCCAGCAGCGTCTGGGGAACAGGGCCCAACGAGCAGTACTTC. Translation: CASSVWGTGPNEQYF.

This chain links TRBV19 with TRBJ2-4, with 7 positions matching TRBD1. The germline CDR1 and CDR2 sequences are LNHDA and SQIVND (reference sequence). V lost 1 base to trimming and J lost 6 bases; unmatched junction nucleotides: 15. The CDR3 has 18 residues. CDR3 sequence reads: CASSIAPRATGLRNIQYF. The DNA of the CDR3 is TGTGCCAGTAGTATAGCCCCCAGAGCGACAGGGCTTAGAAACATTCAGTACTTC.

This rearrangement joins TRBV7-2 to TRBJ2-7; D not resolved. This CDR3 contains 15 residues. V was cut by 5 bases and J by 2 bases, with 16 bases left in between. Germline V lookup: CDR1 SGHTA, CDR2 FQGNSA. This CDR3 is CASSPASERAYEQYF. The CDR3 nucleotides read TGTGCCAGCAGCCCGGCATCTGAACGGGCCTACGAGCAGTACTTC.

Concerning this clone itself: This same CDR3 is encoded by further DNA sequences in the sample. The chain employs TRBV13 and TRBJ1-6, with D possibly matching TRBD1 (6 bases). The V end was cut by 5 bases, the J end by 13 bases, with 24 bases between. The CDR3 contains 16 residues. Germline V CDR1 and CDR2: PRHDT, FYEKMQ (reference sequence). The CDR3 DNA sequence: TGTGCCAGCAGCCTTATAGGGGGGGAAGGCAGTTCCCCCCTCCACTTT. Translation: CASSLIGGEGSSPLHF. The full variable domain, completed using reference TRBV13 and TRBJ1-6, is AAGVIQSPRHLIKEKRETATLKCYPIPRHDTVYWYQQGPGQDPQFLISFYEKMQSDKGSIPDRFSAQQFSDYHSELNMSSLELGDSALYFCASSLIGGEGSSPLHFGNGTRLTVT.

The chain joins TRBV9 to TRBJ1-2, with 9 nucleotides matching TRBD1. CDR3 length: 14 residues. V trimming: 3 bases; J trimming: 3 bases; junction bases outside the gene matches: 3. CDR1 and CDR2 (germline): SGDLS, YYNGEE. The CDR3 DNA reads as TGTGCCAGCAGCGCGGGACAGGGTTACTATGGCTACACCTTC. Its translation is CASSAGQGYYGYTF.

The chain recombines TRBV7-8 with TRBJ1-2; 11 bases are a match to TRBD1. Trimming removed 0 bases from V and 8 bases from J; junction bases left unmatched: 8. The CDR3 totals 16 residues. From germline, CDR1 is SGHVS and CDR2 FQNEAQ. The CDR3 sequence: CASSLALGQGASGYTF. The CDR3 DNA is TGTGCCAGCAGCTTAGCGCTAGGACAGGGGGCGAGCGGCTACACCTTC.

V is TRBV7-2 and J is TRBJ2-3; TRBD1 agrees at 8 bases. Trimming cost V 1 base and J 2 bases; bases outside gene matches: 8. The CDR3 is made up of 17 amino acids. Per the germline V gene, CDR1 is SGHTA and CDR2 is FQGNSA. The CDR3 DNA sequence: TGTGCCAGCAGCTTAGAACTGGACAGGGTACCCACAGATACGCAGTATTTT. Protein sequence: CASSLELDRVPTDTQYF.

The V gene is TRBV11-3, the J gene TRBJ1-2; 9 nucleotides agree with TRBD1. Trimming took 5 bases from V and 4 from J; bases not matched to a gene: 8. CDR1 SGHNT and CDR2 YENEEA come from the germline V gene. CDR3 size: 15 residues. The CDR3 reads CASSPQGQGGYGYTF. CDR3 sequence (DNA): TGTGCCAGCAGCCCCCAGGGACAGGGTGGCTATGGCTACACCTTC. Variable domain in full (rest from reference TRBV11-3 and TRBJ1-2): EAGVVQSPRYKIIEKKQPVAFWCNPISGHNTLYWYLQNLGQGPELLIRYENEEAVDDSQLPKDRFSAERLKGVDSTLKIQPAELGDSAVYLCASSPQGQGGYGYTFGSGTRLTVV.

This clone was seen just once. The chain carries TRBV19 and TRBJ2-6; D unclear. V was shortened by 5 bases and J by 2 bases, with 10 bases between the two germline ends. The CDR3 spans 15 residues. The germline V gene has CDR1 LNHDA and CDR2 SQIVND (reference sequence). CDR3 sequence: CASSFKTAGANVLTF. The CDR3 DNA reads as TGTGCCAGTAGTTTTAAAACAGCTGGGGCCAACGTCCTGACTTTC. Based on the CDR3 plus reference TRBV19 and TRBJ2-6, the full variable domain is DGGITQSPKYLFRKEGQNVTLSCEQNLNHDAMYWYRQDPGQGLRLIYYSQIVNDFQKGDIAEGYSVSREKKESFPLTVTSAQKNPTAFYLCASSFKTAGANVLTFGAGSRLTVL.

CDR3 DNA sequence: TGTGCCAGCAGTATCAGGGTGTTTACAGCTTTCTTT. Protein sequence: CASSIRVFTAFF. The V call is TRBV6-1, the J call TRBJ1-1, with a possible D match to TRBD1 (5 bases). V lost 5 bases, J lost 10 bases, and 14 bases lay in between. The CDR3 spans 12 residues. Per germline, CDR1 MNHNS and CDR2 SASEGT.

The chain is built from TRBV18 and TRBJ1-3, with unresolved D. V was trimmed by 0 bases and J by 0 bases, leaving 9 bases between them. Germline values: CDR1 KGHSH, CDR2 LQKENI. This CDR3 spans 16 amino acids. The CDR3 sequence: CASSPPKRYSGNTIYF. In DNA, the CDR3 is TGTGCCAGCTCACCACCGAAGCGATACTCTGGAAACACCATATATTTT.

The chain recombines TRBV7-3 with TRBJ2-3, with 7 bases aligning to TRBD2. CDR3 length: 15 residues. Germline CDR1 reads SGHTA; CDR2 reads FQGTGA. After removal of 2 bases from V and 5 bases from J, the junction contained 7 bases not matched to a gene. The CDR3 region has the DNA TGTGCCAGCAGCTTAGGACGTGGGACTAAAGATACGCAGTATTTT. Its protein is CASSLGRGTKDTQYF.

The V call is TRBV2, the J call TRBJ2-4, with D maybe TRBD2 (5 bases). Germline-derived CDR1 and CDR2 are SNHLY and FYNNEI. The germline V and J ends were trimmed by 6 bases and 9 bases, with 15 bases remaining between them. The CDR3 contains 13 residues. The CDR3 loop reads CASRGPSSGIQYF. The CDR3, as DNA: TGTGCCAGCAGGGGTCCTAGCTCCGGCATTCAGTACTTC. Full variable domain (outside the CDR3, taken from reference TRBV2 and TRBJ2-4): EPEVTQTPSHQVTQMGQEVILRCVPISNHLYFYWYRQILGQKVEFLVSFYNNEISEKSEIFDDQFSVERPDGSNFTLKIRSTKLEDSAMYFCASRGPSSGIQYFGAGTRLSVL.

The chain combines TRBV4-3 with TRBJ2-5; 11 bases line up with TRBD2. J gave up 5 bases and V 0 bases, and 11 bases lay outside the gene matches. The CDR3 has 18 residues. Germline CDR1 reads LGHNA; CDR2 reads YSLEER. The CDR3, as DNA: TGCGCCAGCAGCCAAGACCCTTTTAGCGGGGGGGCCCGGGAGACCCAGTACTTC. Protein sequence: CASSQDPFSGGARETQYF.